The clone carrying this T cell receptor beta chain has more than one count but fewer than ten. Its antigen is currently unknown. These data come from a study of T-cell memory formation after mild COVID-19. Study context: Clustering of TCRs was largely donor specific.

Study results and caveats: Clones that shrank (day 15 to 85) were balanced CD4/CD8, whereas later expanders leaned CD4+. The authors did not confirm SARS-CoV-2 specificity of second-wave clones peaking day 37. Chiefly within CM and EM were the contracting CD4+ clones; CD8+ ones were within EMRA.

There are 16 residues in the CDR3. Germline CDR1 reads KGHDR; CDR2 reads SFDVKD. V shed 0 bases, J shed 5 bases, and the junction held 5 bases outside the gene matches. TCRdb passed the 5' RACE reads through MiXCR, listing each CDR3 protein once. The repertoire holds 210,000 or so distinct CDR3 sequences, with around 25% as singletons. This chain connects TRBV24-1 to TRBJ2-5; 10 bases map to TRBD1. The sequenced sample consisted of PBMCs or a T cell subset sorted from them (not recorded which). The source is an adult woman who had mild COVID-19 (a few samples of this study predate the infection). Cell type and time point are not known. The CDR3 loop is CATSDLGTGVRETQYF. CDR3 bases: TGTGCCACCAGTGATTTGGGGACAGGGGTCCGGGAGACCCAGTACTTC.